The T cell receptor (beta chain) described here comes from a study of T cell responses to AZD1222 COVID-19 vaccine (TCRdb year 2021). Describing the broader study: TCR sequencing covered more than 230 trial participants: 207 given two doses of AZD1222 and around 25 given two doses of MenACWY control vaccine. Trial participants were enrolled by age into subgroups of 18-55, 56-69 and 70-plus years, and around 140, 26 and 57 TCR-sequenced participants, respectively, were included in these subgroups. Overall results and qualifications from the work: Reportedly, almost half of the unique spike-specific TCRs recognized epitopes lying outside the regions that are mutated in the B.1.351 and B.1.1.7 variants. A significant rise in spike-specific TCR breadth and depth was observed after two AZD1222 doses relative to day 0 and relative to MenACWY recipients. Most participants were white British and females outnumbered males, and the authors suggested that clonal diversity may have been underestimated. Because no samples from the day 14 peak response were available, repertoires could be characterized only after the peak T cell response. Only a handful of AZD1222 recipients were SARS-CoV-2 seropositive at baseline, limiting conclusions about previously exposed vaccinees. The 56-69-year group was small, and its depth increase did not reach significance, likely because of low power. CD4 TCRs associated with the vaccine covered the entire spike protein, and the dominant responses were in regions 160-218 and 743-854.

Explained via the paper, the time point label denotes: about 28 days (+/-7) after the second vaccine dose. AZD1222 recipients whose second dose came at about 4 weeks and those whose second dose came at about 12 weeks were combined into one group, since spike-specific TCR depth and breadth did not differ between the two schedules. The vaccinee samples were drawn from two UK trials, COV001 and COV002, one of which was a single-blind randomized controlled phase 2/3 trial testing AZD1222 (ChAdOx1 nCoV-19) in healthy adults. For TCRbeta chain sequencing, PBMC samples were collected from trial participants at day 0 and at day 28 after the second dose. From the cysteine up to the phenylalanine, the CDR3 has a length of 15 residues. Just CDR3 DNA is preserved here, 45 bases in frame from base 1. Only one count was recorded for this clone. The specificity of this receptor is unknown. It has no much larger one-base neighbor in the sample; base qualities were not kept.

The CDR3 regions of human TCRbeta chains were subjected to immunosequencing. On the study's bioinformatics: TCRs in the repertoires were compared against a reference library of SARS-CoV-2-specific TCRs that had been generated with the MIRA antigen-specificity platform. Breadth was defined as the fraction of unique TCRs that were SARS-CoV-2-associated, and depth was defined as the fraction of total T cells that were SARS-CoV-2-associated. Using the MIRA data, each spike-specific TCR was assigned both to the spike region to which the TCR was reactive and to a CD4 or CD8 class. Log10-transformed breadth and depth values were compared by one-way ANOVA with Sidak's multiple comparisons tests. This is the immuneACCESS table as TCRdb keeps it, with only in-frame sequences that have V and J called. A part of the clones is gone; compared with another copy, unresolved V genes explain less than half, and the rest is unexplained. That table supplies the V and J calls and clone size; D and trimming were determined from the DNA. The sample table lists about 93,000 clones, over 75% of them with a count of one. The ten largest account for more than 2% of the sample.

The rearrangement combines TRBV21-1 with TRBJ1-2. TRBV21-1 has pseudogene status. The material sequenced was peripheral blood, taken 28 days after the second AZD1222 dose. This TCR was sampled from an adult who received the AZD1222 COVID-19 vaccine. The CDR3 protein: CASSKEEEGVYGYTF. The nucleotide sequence is TGTGCCAGCAGCAAAGAGGAGGAAGGGGTTTATGGCTACACCTTC.